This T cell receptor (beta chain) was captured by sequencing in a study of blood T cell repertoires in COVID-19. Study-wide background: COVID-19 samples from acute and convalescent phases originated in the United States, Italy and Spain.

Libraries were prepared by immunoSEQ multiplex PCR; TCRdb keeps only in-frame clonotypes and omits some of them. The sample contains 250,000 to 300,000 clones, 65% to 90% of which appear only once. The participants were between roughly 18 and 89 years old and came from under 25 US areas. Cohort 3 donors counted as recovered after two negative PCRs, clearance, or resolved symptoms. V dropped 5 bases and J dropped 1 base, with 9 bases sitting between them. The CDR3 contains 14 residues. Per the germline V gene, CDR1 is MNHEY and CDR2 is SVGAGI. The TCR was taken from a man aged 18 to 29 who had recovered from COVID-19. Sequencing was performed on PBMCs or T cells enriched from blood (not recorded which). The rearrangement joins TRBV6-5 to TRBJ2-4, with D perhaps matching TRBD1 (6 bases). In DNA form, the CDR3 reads TGTGCCAGCAGTCCCACAGGGGCCAAAAACATTCAGTACTTC. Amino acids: CASSPTGAKNIQYF.